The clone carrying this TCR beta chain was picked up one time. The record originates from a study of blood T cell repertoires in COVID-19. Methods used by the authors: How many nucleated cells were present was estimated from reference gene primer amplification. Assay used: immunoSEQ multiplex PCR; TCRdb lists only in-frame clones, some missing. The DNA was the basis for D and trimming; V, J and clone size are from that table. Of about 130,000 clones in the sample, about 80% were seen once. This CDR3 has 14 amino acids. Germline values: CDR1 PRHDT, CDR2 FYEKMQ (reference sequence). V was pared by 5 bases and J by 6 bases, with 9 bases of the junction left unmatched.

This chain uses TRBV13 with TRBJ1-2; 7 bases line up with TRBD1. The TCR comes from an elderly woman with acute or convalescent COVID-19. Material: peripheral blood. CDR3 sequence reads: CASSPWGQGDGYTF. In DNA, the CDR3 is TGTGCCAGCAGCCCTTGGGGGCAGGGGGATGGCTACACCTTC. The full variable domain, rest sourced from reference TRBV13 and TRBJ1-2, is AAGVIQSPRHLIKEKRETATLKCYPIPRHDTVYWYQQGPGQDPQFLISFYEKMQSDKGSIPDRFSAQQFSDYHSELNMSSLELGDSALYFCASSPWGQGDGYTFGSGTRLTVV.